These 19 T cell receptor beta chains were sequenced from one sample in a study of regulatory T cells in long-lasting Graves disease. Researchers made TCR beta libraries by using iRepertoire HTBI primers and running Arm-PCR on CDR3 regions. TCRdb re-called the multiplex PCR reads through MiXCR, storing one row per CDR3 protein. The sample includes 310,000 or so distinct CDR3 sequences, roughly 21% seen only once; the top ten take more than 50%. Regarding time point: persistent/refractory GD, antithyroid drugs over 5 years with positive TRAb. RNA extracted from PBMCs served as the sequencing template. Sample: peripheral blood mononuclear cells (PBMCs), taken when the disease was refractory, from a patient treated with antithyroid drugs. The receptor source for this set is a female donor with Graves disease.

This clonotype was counted many times. The rearrangement links TRBV28 to TRBJ1-1; D is perhaps TRBD1 (5 bases). Trimming stripped 5 bases from V and 2 bases from J, with 9 bases between. The length of the CDR3 is 13 residues. Germline V gene sequence: CDR1 MDHEN, CDR2 SYDVKM. The CDR3 sequence is CASSEQGNTEAFF. DNA of the CDR3: TGTGCCAGCAGTGAGCAGGGAAACACTGAAGCTTTCTTT.

This clonotype was counted at least ten times. The chain carries TRBV6-5 and TRBJ2-7; D is perhaps TRBD2 (5 bases). Trimming stripped 0 bases from V and 3 bases from J, with 12 bases between. The CDR3 is 15 amino acids. Germline V lookup: CDR1 MNHEY, CDR2 SVGAGI. The CDR3 DNA follows: TGTGCCAGCAGTTACTCGATGGGGAGTTTCTACGAGCAGTACTTC. Translation: CASSYSMGSFYEQYF.

The chain carries TRBV12-3 or TRBV12-4 and TRBJ2-7, with D perhaps matching TRBD1 (5 bases). V lost 3 bases, J lost 2 bases, and 11 bases lay in between. The CDR3 sequence is 14 residues long. CDR3 nucleotides: TGTGCCAGCAGTTTGGGGCAACTGGCCTACGAGCAGTACTTC. Translation: CASSLGQLAYEQYF.

This clonotype was detected many times. V gene TRBV28 combines with J gene TRBJ2-5; D ambiguous. The CDR3 is 11 residues long. The germline V gene has CDR1 MDHEN and CDR2 SYDVKM. V was shortened by 7 bases and J by 2 bases, with 5 bases between the two germline ends. CDR3 in DNA: TGTGCCAGCACGGCACAAGAGACCCAGTACTTC. It yields the protein CASTAQETQYF.

In its sample, this clonotype was seen a few times. CDR3: CASSVEAANYGYTF. DNA for the CDR3: TGTGCCAGCAGCGTAGAGGCAGCTAACTATGGCTACACCTTC. The chain recombines TRBV9 with TRBJ1-2; no definite D call. V was shortened by 0 bases and J by 0 bases, with 6 bases between the two germline ends. The germline V gene has CDR1 SGDLS and CDR2 YYNGEE. The CDR3 covers 14 residues.

This clonotype was picked up a small number of times. The V gene is TRBV6-1, the J gene TRBJ2-7, with 7 positions matching TRBD1. Germline-derived CDR1 and CDR2 are MNHNS and SASEGT. Trimming at V came to 4 bases and at J to 4 bases, leaving 13 bases not matched to a gene. The CDR3 totals 16 residues. The CDR3 sequence: CASSVALGQILYEQYF. The DNA for the CDR3 is TGTGCCAGCAGTGTCGCCCTGGGACAGATCCTATACGAGCAGTACTTC.

This chain uses TRBV7-2 with TRBJ2-7; 11 bases are shared with TRBD2. The V gene end was trimmed by 5 bases and the J gene end by 4 bases; junction bases not matched to a gene: 7. CDR3 length equals 15 residues. Germline V lookup: CDR1 SGHTA, CDR2 FQGNSA. The CDR3 spells CASSASGTSGYEQYF. The CDR3 nucleotides are TGTGCCAGCAGCGCCTCCGGGACTAGCGGTTACGAGCAGTACTTC.

In the case of this clonotype: This may stem from a read error, because a much larger clone lies one nucleotide away. The CDR3 nucleotides read TGTGCCAGTAGCCTGCGGGGTAGCGTGGACCTCCCTGGGGCCAACGTCCTGACTTTC. It encodes CASSLRGSVDLPGANVLTF. This chain connects TRBV19 to TRBJ2-6, with a tentative D call TRBD2 (6 bases). Trimming stripped 6 bases from V and 2 bases from J, with 23 bases between. CDR1 LNHDA and CDR2 SQIVND come from the germline V gene (reference sequence). The CDR3 runs to 19 residues.

The chain couples TRBV3-1 to TRBJ2-5; D may be TRBD1 or TRBD2 (5 bases each). This CDR3 has 15 residues. V dropped 0 bases and J dropped 4 bases, with 12 bases sitting between them. Germline CDR1 is LGHDT and CDR2 is YNNKEL (reference sequence). The CDR3 nucleotides are TGTGCCAGCAGCCAAGAGTATGGGGCGGGAGAGACCCAGTACTTC. Protein product: CASSQEYGAGETQYF.

The chain employs TRBV20-1 and TRBJ2-2, with D perhaps matching TRBD2 (5 bases). This CDR3 comprises 14 residues. Trimming removed 4 bases from V and 4 bases from J, with 13 bases in between. Per the germline V gene, CDR1 is DFQATT and CDR2 is SNEGSKA (reference sequence). CDR3 sequence reads: CSAIGSAGTGELFF. The CDR3 DNA reads as TGCAGTGCTATTGGGAGTGCGGGCACCGGGGAGCTGTTTTTT.

Comment on this clonotype: A much larger clone lies one base from this, so it may be a read error. CDR3 nucleotide sequence: TGTGCCAGCAGAGACTCCACTAGCGGGGGGCGGGAGACCCAGTACTTC. It yields the protein CASRDSTSGGRETQYF. The chain combines TRBV6-1 with TRBJ2-5; 12 nucleotides agree with TRBD2. The germline CDR1 and CDR2 sequences are MNHNS and SASEGT. The CDR3 consists of 16 residues. The V segment lost 6 bases and the J segment 5 bases; nucleotides outside the gene matches: 10.

The table lists this clonotype with many counts. The J gene is TRBJ2-5, the V gene TRBV20-1; 7 bases are shared with TRBD2. With 4 bases clipped from V and 2 bases from J, the junction kept 10 bases outside the gene matches. Germline values: CDR1 DFQATT, CDR2 SNEGSKA (reference sequence). This CDR3 has 15 residues. In DNA form, the CDR3 reads TGCAGTGCTACCCGACCCCAGGGACTACAAGAGACCCAGTACTTC. Protein sequence: CSATRPQGLQETQYF.

The table lists this clonotype with many counts. The rearrangement links TRBV6-5 to TRBJ1-1; no clear D. CDR3 length: 17 residues. From germline, CDR1 is MNHEY and CDR2 SVGAGI. Trimming left V 0 bases short and J 3 bases short, with 17 bases between. Here the CDR3 DNA reads TGTGCCAGCAGTTACTCAGGATTTAGCTACATCCACACTGAAGCTTTCTTT. It is translated as CASSYSGFSYIHTEAFF.

This clonotype was seen a few times. This chain links TRBV7-6 with TRBJ2-7, with unresolved D. The CDR3 loop spans 15 amino acids. Germline values: CDR1 SGHVS, CDR2 FNYEAQ. Trimming removed 0 bases at V and 5 bases at J, with 14 bases between. CDR3 in amino acids: CASSLAEVPRDEQYF. The DNA of the CDR3 is TGTGCCAGCAGCTTAGCGGAAGTTCCCCGAGACGAGCAGTACTTC. Together with reference TRBV7-6 and TRBJ2-7, the CDR3 gives the full variable domain: GAGVSQSPRYKVTKRGQDVALRCDPISGHVSLYWYRQALGQGPEFLTYFNYEAQQDKSGLPNDRFSAERPEGSISTLTIQRTEQRDSAMYRCASSLAEVPRDEQYFGPGTRLTVT.

This clonotype was picked up a small number of times. V is TRBV9 and J is TRBJ2-5; TRBD2 matches at 14 bases. Unmatched junction bases numbered 9, after V lost 5 bases and J lost 0 bases. This CDR3 spans 18 amino acids. Germline-derived CDR1 and CDR2 are SGDLS and YYNGEE. CDR3 sequence: CASSKEVGLAGDQETQYF. CDR3 DNA: TGTGCCAGCAGTAAGGAAGTGGGACTAGCGGGAGACCAAGAGACCCAGTACTTC. The full variable domain, with the rest looked up from reference TRBV9 and TRBJ2-5, is DSGVTQTPKHLITATGQRVTLRCSPRSGDLSVYWYQQSLDQGLQFLIQYYNGEERAKGNILERFSAQQFPDLHSELNLSSLELGDSALYFCASSKEVGLAGDQETQYFGPGTRLLVL.

This clonotype was observed at least ten times. V is TRBV6-5 and J is TRBJ1-1; D ambiguous. Trimming removed 2 bases from V and 1 base from J, with 8 bases in between. The CDR3 is 14 amino acids. Germline lookup yields CDR1 MNHEY and CDR2 SVGAGI. CDR3 DNA sequence: TGTGCCAGCAGTTACAATGGAGGGAACACTGAAGCTTTCTTT. The encoded protein is CASSYNGGNTEAFF.

In its sample, this clonotype was seen many times. This chain joins TRBV27 and TRBJ2-3, with D hard to call. Between the trimmed V and J ends, which lost 2 bases and 2 bases, there was a span of 5 bases. The CDR3 is 13 amino acids. Germline CDR1 reads MNHEY; CDR2 reads SMNVEV (reference sequence). The CDR3 is CASSLQSTDTQYF. In DNA, the CDR3 is TGTGCCAGCAGTTTACAGTCCACAGATACGCAGTATTTT.

This clonotype was found many times. The J gene is TRBJ2-5, the V gene TRBV12-3 or TRBV12-4, with 15 nucleotides matching TRBD2. The length of the CDR3 is 18 residues. J was trimmed by 1 base and V by 5 bases; bases with no gene match: 8. CDR3: CASSRRTSGRGFQETQYF. The DNA of the CDR3 is TGTGCCAGCAGTCGCCGGACTAGCGGGAGGGGCTTCCAAGAGACCCAGTACTTC.

CDR3 nucleotides: TGTGCCAGCAGGGGTAGCGGGAGTACCTACAATGAGCAGTTCTTC. It translates to CASRGSGSTYNEQFF. The rearrangement joins TRBV12-3 or TRBV12-4 to TRBJ2-1, with TRBD2 matching over 9 bases. This CDR3 has 15 amino acids. The ends lost 6 bases at V and 2 bases at J; junction bases unmatched: 5.